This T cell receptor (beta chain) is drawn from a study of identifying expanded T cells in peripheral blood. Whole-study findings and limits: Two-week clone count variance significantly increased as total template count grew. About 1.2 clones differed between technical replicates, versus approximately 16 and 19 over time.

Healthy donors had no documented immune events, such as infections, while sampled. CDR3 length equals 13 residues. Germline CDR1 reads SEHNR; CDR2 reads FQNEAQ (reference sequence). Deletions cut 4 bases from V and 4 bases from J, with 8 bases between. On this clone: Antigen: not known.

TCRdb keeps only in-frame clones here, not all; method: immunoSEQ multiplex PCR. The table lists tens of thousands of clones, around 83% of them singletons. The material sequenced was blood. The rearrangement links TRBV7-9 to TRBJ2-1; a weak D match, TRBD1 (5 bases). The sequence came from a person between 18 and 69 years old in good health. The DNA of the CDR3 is TGTGCCAGCAGCTCAAGACAGTACAATGAGCAGTTCTTC. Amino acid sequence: CASSSRQYNEQFF.